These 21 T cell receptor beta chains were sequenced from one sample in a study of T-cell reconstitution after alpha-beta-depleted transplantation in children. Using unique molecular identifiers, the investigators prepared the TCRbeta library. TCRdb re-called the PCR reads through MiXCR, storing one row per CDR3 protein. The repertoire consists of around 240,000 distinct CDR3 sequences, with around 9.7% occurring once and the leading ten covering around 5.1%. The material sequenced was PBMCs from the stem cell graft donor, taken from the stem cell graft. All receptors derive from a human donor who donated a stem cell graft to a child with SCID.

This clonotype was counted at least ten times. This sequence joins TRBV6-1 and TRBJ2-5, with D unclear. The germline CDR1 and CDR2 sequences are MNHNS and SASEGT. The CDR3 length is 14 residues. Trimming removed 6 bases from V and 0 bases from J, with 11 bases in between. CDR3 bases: TGTGCCAGCAGCAGAGTCCCGTACCAAGAGACCCAGTACTTC. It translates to CASSRVPYQETQYF.

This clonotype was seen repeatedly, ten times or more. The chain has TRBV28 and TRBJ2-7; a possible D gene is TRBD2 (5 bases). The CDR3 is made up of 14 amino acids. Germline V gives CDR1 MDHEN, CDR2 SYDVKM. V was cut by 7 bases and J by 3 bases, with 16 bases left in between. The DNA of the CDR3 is TGTGCCAGCACCCCCCTTCGGGAATTCTACGAGCAGTACTTC. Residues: CASTPLREFYEQYF. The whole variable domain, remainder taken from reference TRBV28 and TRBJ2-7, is DVKVTQSSRYLVKRTGEKVFLECVQDMDHENMFWYRQDPGLGLRLIYFSYDVKMKEKGDIPEGYSVSREKKERFSLILESASTNQTSMYLCASTPLREFYEQYFGPGTRLTVT.

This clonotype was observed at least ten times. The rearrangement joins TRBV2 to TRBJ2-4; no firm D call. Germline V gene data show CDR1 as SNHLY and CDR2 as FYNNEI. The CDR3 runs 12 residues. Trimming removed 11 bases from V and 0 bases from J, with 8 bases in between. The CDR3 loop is CASHRAKNIQYF. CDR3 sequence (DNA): TGTGCCTCTCATAGAGCCAAAAACATTCAGTACTTC.

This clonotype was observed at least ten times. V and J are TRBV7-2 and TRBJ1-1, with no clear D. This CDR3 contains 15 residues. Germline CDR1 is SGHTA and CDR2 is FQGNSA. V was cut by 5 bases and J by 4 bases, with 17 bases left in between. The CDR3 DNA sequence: TGTGCCAGCAGCCCGAAGGTGGGGAGGAGCACTGAAGCTTTCTTT. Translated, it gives CASSPKVGRSTEAFF.

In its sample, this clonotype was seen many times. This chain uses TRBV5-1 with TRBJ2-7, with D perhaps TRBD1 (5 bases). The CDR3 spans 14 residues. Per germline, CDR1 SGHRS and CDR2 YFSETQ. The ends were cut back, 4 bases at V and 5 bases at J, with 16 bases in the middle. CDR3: CASSPLLDSHEQYF. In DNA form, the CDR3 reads TGCGCCAGCAGCCCACTCCTTGACAGCCACGAGCAGTACTTC.

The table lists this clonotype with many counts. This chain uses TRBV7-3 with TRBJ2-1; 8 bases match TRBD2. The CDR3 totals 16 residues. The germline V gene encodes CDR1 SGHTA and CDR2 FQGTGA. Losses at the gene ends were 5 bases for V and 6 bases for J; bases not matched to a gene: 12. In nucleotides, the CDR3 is TGTGCCAGCAGCCTCACTGGGACTAGTGGGAGCAATGAGCAGTTCTTC. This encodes CASSLTGTSGSNEQFF.

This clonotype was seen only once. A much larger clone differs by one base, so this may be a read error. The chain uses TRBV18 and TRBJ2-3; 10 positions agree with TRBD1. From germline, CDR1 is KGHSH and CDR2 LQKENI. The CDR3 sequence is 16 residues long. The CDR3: CASSGGTGAGTDTQSF. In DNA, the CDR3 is TGTGCCAGCTCAGGAGGGACAGGGGCCGGCACAGATACGCAGTCTTTT.

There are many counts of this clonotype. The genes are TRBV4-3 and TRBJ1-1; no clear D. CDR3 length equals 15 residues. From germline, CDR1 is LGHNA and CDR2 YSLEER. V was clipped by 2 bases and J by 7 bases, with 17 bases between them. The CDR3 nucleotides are TGCGCCAGCAGCCAACTTAGCTTAGTCCCCGTTGAAGCTTTCTTT. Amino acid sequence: CASSQLSLVPVEAFF.

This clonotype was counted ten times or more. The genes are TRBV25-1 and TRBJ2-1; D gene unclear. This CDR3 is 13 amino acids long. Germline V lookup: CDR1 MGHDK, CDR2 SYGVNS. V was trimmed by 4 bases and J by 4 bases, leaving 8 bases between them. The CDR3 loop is CASSVNAYNEQFF. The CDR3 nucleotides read TGTGCCAGCAGTGTCAATGCATACAATGAGCAGTTCTTC.

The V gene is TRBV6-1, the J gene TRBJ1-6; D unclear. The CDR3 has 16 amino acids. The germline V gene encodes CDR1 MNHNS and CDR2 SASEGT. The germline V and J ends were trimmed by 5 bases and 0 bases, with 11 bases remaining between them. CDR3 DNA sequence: TGTGCCAGCAGTCTCAGGAGGAGCTCCTATAATTCACCCCTCCACTTT. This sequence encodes CASSLRRSSYNSPLHF.

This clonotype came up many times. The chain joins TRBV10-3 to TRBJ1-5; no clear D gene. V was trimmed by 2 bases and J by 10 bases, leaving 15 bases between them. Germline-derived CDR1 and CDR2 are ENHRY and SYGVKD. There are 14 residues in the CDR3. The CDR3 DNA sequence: TGTGCCATCAGTGAGCGCGGGTCCTCTCATCCCCAGCATTTT. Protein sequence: CAISERGSSHPQHF.

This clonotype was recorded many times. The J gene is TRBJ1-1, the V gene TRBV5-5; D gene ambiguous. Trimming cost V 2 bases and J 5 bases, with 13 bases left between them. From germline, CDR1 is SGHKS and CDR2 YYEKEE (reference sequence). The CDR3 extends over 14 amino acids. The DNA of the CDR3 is TGTGCCAGCAGCTTCGGTACCCCGGGGACTGAAGCTTTCTTT. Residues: CASSFGTPGTEAFF.

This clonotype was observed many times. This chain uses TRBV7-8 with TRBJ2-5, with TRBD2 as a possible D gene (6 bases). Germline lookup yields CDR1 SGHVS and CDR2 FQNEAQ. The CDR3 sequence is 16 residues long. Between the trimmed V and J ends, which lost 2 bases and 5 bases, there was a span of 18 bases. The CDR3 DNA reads TGTGCCAGCAGCTTATCCCTTGGGGGGTTTGGGGAGACCCAGTACTTC. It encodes CASSLSLGGFGETQYF.

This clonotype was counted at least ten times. The DNA for the CDR3 is TGTGCCAGCAGACCCGGGGCCCAAGAGACCCAGTACTTC. This codes for CASRPGAQETQYF. The V and J genes are TRBV12-3 or TRBV12-4 and TRBJ2-5; either TRBD1 or TRBD2 may supply D (5 bases each). The CDR3 has 13 amino acids. Between the trimmed V and J ends, which lost 6 bases and 1 base, there was a span of 9 bases.

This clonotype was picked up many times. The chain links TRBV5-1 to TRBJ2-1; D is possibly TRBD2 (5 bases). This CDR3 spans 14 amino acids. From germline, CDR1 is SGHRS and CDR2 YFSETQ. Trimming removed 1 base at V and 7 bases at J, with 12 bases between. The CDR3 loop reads CASSLMRTQNEQFF. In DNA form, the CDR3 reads TGCGCCAGCAGCTTGATGCGGACTCAGAATGAGCAGTTCTTC.

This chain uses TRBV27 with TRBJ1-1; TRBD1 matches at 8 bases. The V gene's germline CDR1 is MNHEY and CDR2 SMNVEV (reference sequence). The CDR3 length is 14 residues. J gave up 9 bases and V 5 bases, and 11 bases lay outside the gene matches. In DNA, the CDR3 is TGTGCCAGCAGTCCATACCCCGGGACAGGTAAAGCTTTCTTT. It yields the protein CASSPYPGTGKAFF.

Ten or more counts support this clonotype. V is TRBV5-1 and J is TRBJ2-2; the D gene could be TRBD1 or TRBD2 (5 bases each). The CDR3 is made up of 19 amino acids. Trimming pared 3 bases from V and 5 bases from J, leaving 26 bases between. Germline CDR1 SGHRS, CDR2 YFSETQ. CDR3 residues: CASSWTSGRDAKDTGELFF. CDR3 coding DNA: TGCGCCAGCAGCTGGACGTCGGGACGGGATGCGAAGGATACCGGGGAGCTGTTTTTT. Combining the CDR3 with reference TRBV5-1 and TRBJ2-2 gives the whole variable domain KAGVTQTPRYLIKTRGQQVTLSCSPISGHRSVSWYQQTPGQGLQFLFEYFSETQRNKGNFPGRFSGRQFSNSRSEMNVSTLELGDSALYLCASSWTSGRDAKDTGELFFGEGSRLTVL.

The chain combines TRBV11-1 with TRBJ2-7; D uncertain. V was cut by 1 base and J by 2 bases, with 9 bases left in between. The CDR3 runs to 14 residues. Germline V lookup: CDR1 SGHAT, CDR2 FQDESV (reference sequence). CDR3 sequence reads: CASSLEASAYEQYF. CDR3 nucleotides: TGTGCCAGCAGCTTAGAGGCCAGCGCCTACGAGCAGTACTTC.

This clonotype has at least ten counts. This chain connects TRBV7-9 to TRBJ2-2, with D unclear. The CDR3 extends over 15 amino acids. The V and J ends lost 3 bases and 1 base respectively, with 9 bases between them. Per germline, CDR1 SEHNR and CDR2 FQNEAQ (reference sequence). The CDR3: CASSFEAGNTGELFF. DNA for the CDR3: TGTGCCAGCAGCTTCGAGGCCGGGAACACCGGGGAGCTGTTTTTT.

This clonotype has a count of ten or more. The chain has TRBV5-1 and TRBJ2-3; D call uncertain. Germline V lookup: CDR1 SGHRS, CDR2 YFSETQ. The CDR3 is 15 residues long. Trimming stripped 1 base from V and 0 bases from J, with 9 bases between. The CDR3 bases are TGCGCCAGCAGCTTGACCATGCCTAGCACAGATACGCAGTATTTT. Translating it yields CASSLTMPSTDTQYF. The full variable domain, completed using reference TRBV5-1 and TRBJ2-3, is KAGVTQTPRYLIKTRGQQVTLSCSPISGHRSVSWYQQTPGQGLQFLFEYFSETQRNKGNFPGRFSGRQFSNSRSEMNVSTLELGDSALYLCASSLTMPSTDTQYFGPGTRLTVL.

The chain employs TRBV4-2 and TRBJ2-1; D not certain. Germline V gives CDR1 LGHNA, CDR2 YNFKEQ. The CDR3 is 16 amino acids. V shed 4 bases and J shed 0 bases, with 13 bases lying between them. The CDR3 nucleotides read TGTGCCAGCAGCCCGGGCCACATCAGCTCCTACAATGAGCAGTTCTTC. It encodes CASSPGHISSYNEQFF.